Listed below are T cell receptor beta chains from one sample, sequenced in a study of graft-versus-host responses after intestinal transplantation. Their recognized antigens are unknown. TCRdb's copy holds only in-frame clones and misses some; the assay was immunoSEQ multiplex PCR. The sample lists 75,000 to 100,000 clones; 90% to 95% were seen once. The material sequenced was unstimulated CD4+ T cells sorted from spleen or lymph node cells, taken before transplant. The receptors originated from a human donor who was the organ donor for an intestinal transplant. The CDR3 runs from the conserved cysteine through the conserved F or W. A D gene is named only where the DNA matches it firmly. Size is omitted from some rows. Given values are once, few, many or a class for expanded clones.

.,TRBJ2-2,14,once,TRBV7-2,CASILQGGTGELFF,TGTGCCAGCATCCTCCAGGGGGGCACCGGGGAGCTGTTTTTT
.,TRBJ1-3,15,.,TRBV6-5,CASSYTRGYGNTIYF,TGTGCCAGCAGTTACACCCGAGGATATGGAAACACCATATATTTT
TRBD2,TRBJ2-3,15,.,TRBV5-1,CASRRGGYFTDTQYF,TGCGCCAGCAGACGCGGGGGGTACTTCACAGATACGCAGTATTTT
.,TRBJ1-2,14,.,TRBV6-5,CASRARGVFDGYTF,TGTGCCAGCAGGGCTCGGGGTGTTTTCGATGGCTACACCTTC
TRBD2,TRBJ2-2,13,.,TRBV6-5,CAILAANTGELFF,TGTGCCATACTAGCGGCGAACACCGGGGAGCTGTTTTTT
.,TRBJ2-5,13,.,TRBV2,CASQRGLQETQYF,TGTGCCAGCCAACGGGGACTCCAAGAGACCCAGTACTTC
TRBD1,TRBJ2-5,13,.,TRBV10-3,CAISDRGQETQYF,TGTGCCATCAGTGACAGGGGGCAAGAGACCCAGTACTTC
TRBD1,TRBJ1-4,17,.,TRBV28,CASSPHRSTGPNEKLFF,TGTGCCAGCAGTCCACATAGATCGACAGGGCCTAATGAAAAACTGTTTTTT
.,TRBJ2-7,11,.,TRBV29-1,CSVERAGEQYF,TGCAGCGTTGAGAGGGCGGGCGAGCAGTACTTC
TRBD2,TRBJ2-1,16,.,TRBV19,CASRVTSGGGNNEQFF,TGTGCCAGTAGAGTGACTAGCGGGGGGGGTAACAATGAGCAGTTCTTC
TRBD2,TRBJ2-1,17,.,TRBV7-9,CASSLGGLAGLNNEQFF,TGTGCCAGCAGCTTAGGGGGGCTAGCGGGCCTTAACAATGAGCAGTTCTTC
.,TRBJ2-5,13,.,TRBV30,CAWPRQPGETQYF,TGTGCCTGGCCCAGACAGCCTGGAGAGACCCAGTACTTC
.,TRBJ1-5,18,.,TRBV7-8,CASSLENLRGVTNQPQHF,TGTGCCAGCAGCTTAGAAAATCTCCGGGGGGTCACGAATCAGCCCCAGCATTTT
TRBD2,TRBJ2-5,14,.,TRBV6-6,CASSKTSGGKTQYF,TGTGCCAGCAGTAAGACTAGCGGGGGGAAGACCCAGTACTTC
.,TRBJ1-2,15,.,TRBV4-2,CASSLMGHPNYGYTF,TGTGCCAGCAGCTTGATGGGGCACCCTAACTATGGCTACACCTTC
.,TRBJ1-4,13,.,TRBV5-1,CASSLQGGEKLFF,TGCGCCAGCAGCTTACAGGGTGGGGAAAAACTGTTTTTT
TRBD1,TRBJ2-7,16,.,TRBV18,CASSPILGGATYEQYF,TGTGCCAGCTCACCGATTTTAGGGGGCGCGACCTACGAGCAGTACTTC
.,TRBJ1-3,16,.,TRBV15,CATSRGTGSSGNTIYF,TGTGCCACCAGCAGAGGGACGGGAAGCTCTGGAAACACCATATATTTT
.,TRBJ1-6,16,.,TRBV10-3,CAIRGALTDGWSPLHF,TGTGCCATCAGGGGGGCGTTGACCGACGGCTGGTCACCCCTCCACTTT
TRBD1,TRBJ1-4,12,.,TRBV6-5,CASWDRAEKLFF,TGTGCCAGCTGGGACAGGGCAGAAAAACTGTTTTTT
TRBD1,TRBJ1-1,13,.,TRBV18,CASSPTGGTEAFF,TGTGCCAGCTCACCCACAGGGGGCACTGAAGCTTTCTTT
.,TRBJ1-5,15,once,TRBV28,CASSLAGTSNQPQHF,TGTGCCAGCAGTTTGGCCGGGACAAGTAATCAGCCCCAGCATTTT
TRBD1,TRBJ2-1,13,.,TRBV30,CAWRDSSYNEQFF,TGTGCCTGGCGGGACAGCTCCTACAATGAGCAGTTCTTC
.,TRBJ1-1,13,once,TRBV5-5,CASSFAALTEAFF,TGTGCCAGCAGCTTCGCGGCCCTCACTGAAGCTTTCTTT
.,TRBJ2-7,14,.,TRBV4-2,CASSQDPSNYEQYF,TGTGCCAGCAGCCAAGACCCCTCTAACTACGAGCAGTACTTC
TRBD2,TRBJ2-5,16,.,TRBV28,CASRNGLAGGQETQYF,TGTGCCAGCAGAAACGGACTAGCGGGGGGTCAAGAGACCCAGTACTTC
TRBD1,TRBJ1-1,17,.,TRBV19,CASRPTRDRGWNTEAFF,TGTGCCAGTAGGCCCACCCGGGACAGGGGATGGAACACTGAAGCTTTCTTT
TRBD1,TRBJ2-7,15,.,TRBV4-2,CASSQGQGSSYEQYF,TGTGCCAGCAGCCAGGGACAGGGAAGCTCCTACGAGCAGTACTTC
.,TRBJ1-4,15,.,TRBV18,CASSPFGQPNEKLFF,TGTGCCAGCTCACCGTTCGGACAGCCAAATGAAAAACTGTTTTTT
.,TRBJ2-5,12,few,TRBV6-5,CASSGVGETQYF,TGTGCCAGCAGTGGAGTAGGAGAGACCCAGTACTTC
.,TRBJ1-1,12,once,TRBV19,CASSTGRAEAFF,TGTGCCAGTAGTACAGGGAGGGCTGAAGCTTTCTTT
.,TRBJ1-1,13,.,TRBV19,CASSKQENTEAFF,TGTGCCAGTAGTAAACAGGAGAACACTGAAGCTTTCTTT
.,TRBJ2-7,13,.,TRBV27,CASFGSATYEQYF,TGTGCCAGCTTCGGGTCAGCGACCTACGAGCAGTACTTC
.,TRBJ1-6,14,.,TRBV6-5,CASRADSSNSPLHF,TGTGCCAGCAGAGCGGACAGTAGTAATTCACCCCTCCACTTT
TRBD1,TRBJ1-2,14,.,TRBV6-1,CASSLNRGPYGYTF,TGTGCCAGCAGTCTAAACAGGGGACCTTATGGCTACACCTTC
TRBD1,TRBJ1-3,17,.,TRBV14,CASSLRTGSPSGNTIYF,TGTGCCAGCAGCTTACGGACAGGGTCACCCTCTGGAAACACCATATATTTT
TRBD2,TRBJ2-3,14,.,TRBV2,CASRRAGGIDTQYF,TGTGCCAGCAGGAGAGCGGGGGGGATAGATACGCAGTATTTT
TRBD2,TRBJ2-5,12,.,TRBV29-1,CSVYGGGKTQYF,TGCAGCGTTTATGGGGGAGGGAAGACCCAGTACTTC
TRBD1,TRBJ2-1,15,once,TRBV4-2,CASSQAGTGVNEQFF,TGTGCCAGCAGCCAAGCTGGGACAGGGGTCAATGAGCAGTTCTTC
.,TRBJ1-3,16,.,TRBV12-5,CASGLGGGRSGNTIYF,TGTGCTAGTGGTTTGGGGGGGGGCAGATCTGGAAACACCATATATTTT
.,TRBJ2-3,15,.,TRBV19,CASSIGQSSTDTQYF,TGTGCCAGTAGTATAGGACAGTCTAGCACAGATACGCAGTATTTT
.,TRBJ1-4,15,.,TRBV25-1,CASSDWTKNEEKLFF,TGTGCCAGCAGTGACTGGACAAAGAATGAGGAAAAACTGTTTTTT
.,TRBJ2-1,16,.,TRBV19,CASSYVARRSYNEQFF,TGTGCCAGTAGTTACGTGGCACGGAGGTCCTACAATGAGCAGTTCTTC
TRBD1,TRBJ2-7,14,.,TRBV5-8,CASRSGTGFYEQYF,TGTGCCAGCAGATCCGGGACAGGATTTTACGAGCAGTACTTC
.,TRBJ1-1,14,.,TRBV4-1,CASSQGGMRTEAFF,TGCGCCAGCAGCCAAGGGGGCATGCGGACTGAAGCTTTCTTT
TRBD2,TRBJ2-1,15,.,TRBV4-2,CASSHGLAGGNEQFF,TGTGCCAGCAGCCACGGACTAGCGGGGGGGAATGAGCAGTTCTTC
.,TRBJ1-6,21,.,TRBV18,CASSPPWSGREDISYNSPLHF,TGTGCCAGCTCACCACCCTGGAGTGGTAGAGAGGACATCTCCTATAATTCACCCCTCCACTTT
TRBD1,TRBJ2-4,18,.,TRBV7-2,CASSSHPTGAGAKNIQYF,TGTGCCAGCAGCTCCCACCCCACAGGGGCCGGGGCCAAAAACATTCAGTACTTC
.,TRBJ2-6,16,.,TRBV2,CASSEAQSAGANVLTF,TGTGCCAGCAGTGAAGCGCAATCAGCTGGGGCCAACGTCCTGACTTTC
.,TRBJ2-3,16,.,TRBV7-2,CASSRFTRSSTDTQYF,TGTGCCAGCAGCCGTTTCACGCGTTCTAGCACAGATACGCAGTATTTT
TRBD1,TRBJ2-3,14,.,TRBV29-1,CSALTGVIVDTQYF,TGCAGCGCGCTGACAGGGGTAATAGTAGATACGCAGTATTTT
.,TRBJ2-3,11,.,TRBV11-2,CASSHTDTQYF,TGTGCCAGCAGCCACACAGATACGCAGTATTTT
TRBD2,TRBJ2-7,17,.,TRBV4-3,CASSQDWVVAGAYEQYF,TGCGCCAGCAGCCAAGATTGGGTGGTAGCGGGGGCCTACGAGCAGTACTTC
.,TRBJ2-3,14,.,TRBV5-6,CASSFRGRPDTQYF,TGTGCCAGCAGCTTCAGGGGGAGGCCAGATACGCAGTATTTT
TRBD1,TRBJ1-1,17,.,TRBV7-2,CASSLEVFQGGGTEAFF,TGTGCCAGCAGCTTAGAAGTATTTCAAGGGGGCGGCACTGAAGCCTTCTTT
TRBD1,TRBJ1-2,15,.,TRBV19,CASTRGQTRNYGYTF,TGTGCCAGTACACGGGGACAGACAAGAAACTATGGCTACACCTTC
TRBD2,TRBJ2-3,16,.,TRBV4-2,CASSQERRGGTDTQYF,TGTGCCAGCAGCCAAGAAAGGCGGGGGGGGACAGATACGCAGTATTTT